One and the same sample provided the 20 T cell receptor beta chains below, sequenced in a study of CD8 T cells in ankylosing spondylitis. TCRdb redid the calling of the 5' RACE reads with MiXCR, one entry per CDR3 protein. Of a few hundred thousand distinct CDR3 sequences in the sample, approximately 20% were seen once. The sample consisted of blood, either unsorted or a sorted T cell fraction (not recorded which). Receptors were obtained from a male donor with ankylosing spondylitis or in good health (not recorded which).

The CDR3: CAWSVGETYEQYF. For the CDR3, the DNA is TGTGCCTGGAGTGTGGGAGAGACCTACGAGCAGTACTTC. This sequence joins TRBV30 and TRBJ2-7; D possibly corresponds to TRBD2 (5 bases). V was trimmed by 0 bases and J by 2 bases, leaving 8 bases between them. Germline CDR1 GTSNPN, CDR2 SVGIG (reference sequence). CDR3 size: 13 residues.

The table lists this clonotype with many counts. The chain carries TRBV29-1 and TRBJ2-1; D may match TRBD1 or TRBD2 (6 bases each). CDR1 and CDR2 (germline): SQVTM, ANQGSEA. The germline V and J ends were trimmed by 6 bases and 1 base, with 16 bases remaining between them. This CDR3 is 15 amino acids long. The CDR3 loop is CSVLKGGGSYNEQFF. In nucleotides, the CDR3 is TGCAGCGTCCTAAAGGGGGGAGGTTCCTACAATGAGCAGTTCTTC.

The V and J genes are TRBV29-1 and TRBJ2-1; the D gene is possibly TRBD1 (5 bases). The V gene lost 6 bases and the J gene lost 0 bases, with 12 bases spanning the gap. CDR1 and CDR2 (germline): SQVTM, ANQGSEA. The CDR3 consists of 14 residues. The CDR3 DNA sequence: TGCAGCGTGCGGACACTTAGCTCCTACAATGAGCAGTTCTTC. It translates to CSVRTLSSYNEQFF.

This clonotype appeared once. The chain employs TRBV3-1 and TRBJ2-1; 15 positions agree with TRBD2. The CDR3 runs to 15 residues. Per the germline V gene, CDR1 is LGHDT and CDR2 is YNNKEL (reference sequence). The J segment lost 6 bases and the V segment lost 6 bases, leaving 3 bases of the junction unmatched. The CDR3 sequence: CASSGLAGGPNEQFF. The CDR3 DNA follows: TGTGCCAGCAGTGGACTAGCGGGAGGGCCCAATGAGCAGTTCTTC.

The rearrangement uses TRBV29-1 and TRBJ2-7; D possibly corresponds to TRBD2 (5 bases). Trimming shortened V by 4 bases and J by 2 bases, and 12 bases separated the two germline ends. The CDR3 length is 13 residues. Per germline, CDR1 SQVTM and CDR2 ANQGSEA. CDR3 amino acids: CSVAAGITYEQYF. The CDR3 nucleotides are TGCAGCGTTGCCGCGGGTATTACCTACGAGCAGTACTTC.

This clonotype was seen a few times. The chain carries TRBV5-6 and TRBJ2-2, with D unclear. There are 14 residues in the CDR3. Germline assignment: CDR1 SGHDT and CDR2 YYEEEE. V was clipped by 2 bases and J by 6 bases, with 11 bases between them. In DNA, the CDR3 is TGTGCCAGCAGCTTCTATGATGGACCCGGGGAGCTGTTTTTT. Protein: CASSFYDGPGELFF.

This clonotype turned up a few times. This chain links TRBV4-1 with TRBJ2-3, with a tentative D call TRBD2 (6 bases). V was pared by 1 base and J by 2 bases, with 10 bases between. Germline assignment: CDR1 MGHRA and CDR2 YSYEKL. This CDR3 region has 15 residues. DNA for the CDR3: TGCGCCAGCAGCCAAGTAGCGGAACACACAGATACGCAGTATTTT. Translation gives CASSQVAEHTDTQYF.

In this sample, this clonotype turned up a few times. The chain joins TRBV29-1 to TRBJ2-2; a possible D gene is TRBD1 (8 bases). CDR3 size: 13 residues. The V end was cut by 8 bases, the J end by 4 bases, with 14 bases between. Germline values: CDR1 SQVTM, CDR2 ANQGSEA. In DNA form, the CDR3 reads TGCAGCACGACAGGGGAGGGCACCGGGGAGCTGTTTTTT. It yields the protein CSTTGEGTGELFF.

This clonotype was counted at least ten times. V and J are TRBV11-1 and TRBJ1-3; a weak D match, TRBD1 (6 bases). This CDR3 has 20 amino acids. V was pared by 5 bases and J by 0 bases, with 26 bases between. CDR1 SGHAT and CDR2 FQDESV come from the germline V gene (reference sequence). CDR3 sequence: CASSHPLGTGTYNSGNTIYF. The CDR3 DNA sequence: TGTGCCAGCAGCCACCCCCTAGGCACAGGGACGTATAACTCTGGAAACACCATATATTTT.

This clonotype was detected many times. The rearrangement uses TRBV14 and TRBJ1-2; D remains ambiguous. There are 14 residues in the CDR3. V lost 4 bases and J lost 3, with 12 bases in between. Germline V gene data show CDR1 as SGHDN and CDR2 as FVKESK. Here the CDR3 DNA reads TGTGCCAGCAGCCCCACCTCCGGGTACTATGGCTACACCTTC. Translating it yields CASSPTSGYYGYTF. Based on the CDR3 plus reference TRBV14 and TRBJ1-2, the full variable domain is EAGVTQFPSHSVIEKGQTVTLRCDPISGHDNLYWYRRVMGKEIKFLLHFVKESKQDESGMPNNRFLAERTGGTYSTLKVQPAELEDSGVYFCASSPTSGYYGYTFGSGTRLTVV.

In this sample, this clonotype turned up a few times. This chain connects TRBV5-6 to TRBJ2-3, with no clear D. V shed 0 bases and J shed 2 bases, with 7 bases lying between them. The CDR3 is 14 amino acids. CDR1 is SGHDT, CDR2 YYEEEE, per germline. CDR3 protein: CASSLGAVTDTQYF. The CDR3 DNA follows: TGTGCCAGCAGCTTGGGGGCAGTCACAGATACGCAGTATTTT.

The chain links TRBV7-2 to TRBJ1-1, with D perhaps TRBD1 (5 bases). Looked up from germline, CDR1 is SGHTA and CDR2 is FQGNSA. V was clipped by 5 bases and J by 0 bases, with 16 bases between them. CDR3 length: 16 residues. CDR3 protein: CASSRHPDRMNTEAFF. As DNA, the CDR3 is TGTGCCAGCAGCCGACACCCCGACAGAATGAACACTGAAGCTTTCTTT. Variable domain in full (rest from reference TRBV7-2 and TRBJ1-1): GAGVSQSPSNKVTEKGKDVELRCDPISGHTALYWYRQSLGQGLEFLIYFQGNSAPDKSGLPSDRFSAERTGGSVSTLTIQRTQQEDSAVYLCASSRHPDRMNTEAFFGQGTRLTVV.

This chain connects TRBV6-1 to TRBJ2-1; D is possibly TRBD2 (5 bases). Germline CDR1 reads MNHNS; CDR2 reads SASEGT. Trimming took off 8 bases at V and 4 bases at J, with 12 bases between the two ends. The CDR3 runs to 13 residues. The CDR3 nucleotides read TGTGCCAGCGCGCTAGCCCCTTACAATGAGCAGTTCTTC. Its protein is CASALAPYNEQFF.

Many counts were recorded for this clonotype. The chain recombines TRBV3-1 with TRBJ2-3, with TRBD2 as a possible D gene (6 bases). The CDR3 sequence is 16 residues long. CDR1 and CDR2 from the germline V gene are LGHDT and YNNKEL (reference sequence). V lost 4 bases and J lost 2, with 16 bases in between. This CDR3 reads CASSLLGGGTTDTQYF. The DNA of the CDR3 is TGTGCCAGCAGCCTCTTAGGAGGCGGGACCACAGATACGCAGTATTTT.

The rearrangement links TRBV13 to TRBJ2-3, with D perhaps given as TRBD1 or TRBD2 (5 bases each). The CDR3 is 14 residues long. In germline, CDR1 is PRHDT, CDR2 FYEKMQ (reference sequence). The V end was cut by 4 bases, the J end by 1 base, with 9 bases between. Here the CDR3 reads CASSYGTGTDTQYF. The CDR3, as DNA: TGTGCCAGCAGCTACGGGACGGGCACAGATACGCAGTATTTT.

This clonotype was seen a few times. The V gene is TRBV10-3, the J gene TRBJ2-5; 8 nucleotides match TRBD2. The CDR3 totals 14 residues. Germline assignment: CDR1 ENHRY and CDR2 SYGVKD. Trimming at V came to 3 bases and at J to 3 bases, leaving 3 bases not matched to a gene. The CDR3 nucleotides read TGTGCCATCAGTGATATACTAGCGGAAGAGACCCAGTACTTC. It yields the protein CAISDILAEETQYF.

This clonotype was observed a few times. In DNA, the CDR3 is TGCAGTGCTAGAGAGTGGGGGGCAGGGTACACTGAAGCTTTCTTT. Amino acids: CSAREWGAGYTEAFF. The V gene is TRBV20-1, the J gene TRBJ1-1, with D maybe TRBD1 (6 bases). V lost 0 bases and J 3 bases, leaving 14 bases between the germline ends. Germline-derived CDR1 and CDR2 are DFQATT and SNEGSKA (reference sequence). CDR3 length: 15 residues.

The V and J genes are TRBV5-1 and TRBJ2-1; possibly TRBD1 or TRBD2 for D (6 bases each). The CDR3 loop spans 15 amino acids. Germline CDR1 is SGHRS and CDR2 is YFSETQ. The ends were cut back, 4 bases at V and 8 bases at J, with 19 bases in the middle. CDR3 residues: CASSGTSTGRDEQFF. As DNA, the CDR3 is TGCGCCAGCAGCGGCACTAGCACAGGGCGGGATGAGCAGTTCTTC.

This clonotype has a count of ten or more. The CDR3 DNA reads as TGCGCCAGCAGCCCCATCCTTGGGGGCACCGGGGAGCTGTTTTTT. Protein product: CASSPILGGTGELFF. V and J are TRBV4-1 and TRBJ2-2; tentatively, D is TRBD1 or TRBD2 (5 bases each). CDR1 and CDR2 (germline): MGHRA, YSYEKL. The CDR3 is made up of 15 amino acids. The ends were cut back, 4 bases at V and 4 bases at J, with 13 bases in the middle.

The V call is TRBV4-1, the J call TRBJ2-7, with TRBD2 identical over 7 bases. CDR3 size: 16 residues. Germline loops: CDR1 MGHRA, CDR2 YSYEKL. The V segment lost 0 bases and the J segment 1 base; nucleotides outside the gene matches: 6. CDR3 sequence reads: CASSQDAGATSYEQYF. The DNA of the CDR3 is TGCGCCAGCAGCCAAGACGCGGGAGCGACTTCCTACGAGCAGTACTTC.